This T cell receptor (beta chain) emerged from a study of cytomegalovirus exposure and HLA in healthy donors. General study findings and limits: Within the 95 to 150 validation repertoires, first-cohort TCR clusters tended to co-occur, according to a later analysis.

Germline values: CDR1 SGHAT, CDR2 FQNNGV. The CDR3 has 12 amino acids. Deletions cut 2 bases from V and 3 bases from J, with 4 bases between. TCRdb's copy holds only in-frame clones and misses some; the assay was immunoSEQ multiplex PCR. The data hold about 330,000 clones, with approximately 86% observed a single time. A note on this clone: Its specificity is not known.

The validation cohort, a group of 90 to 150 subjects, included the donors and was separate from the approximately 680-subject first cohort. The J gene is TRBJ1-1, the V gene TRBV11-2; D unresolved. This sequence was found in a woman under 40 in good health and CMV-seropositive. The sequenced sample consisted of PBMCs. The CDR3 loop reads CASSLYDTEAFF. For the CDR3, the DNA is TGTGCCAGCAGCTTATATGACACTGAAGCTTTCTTT.